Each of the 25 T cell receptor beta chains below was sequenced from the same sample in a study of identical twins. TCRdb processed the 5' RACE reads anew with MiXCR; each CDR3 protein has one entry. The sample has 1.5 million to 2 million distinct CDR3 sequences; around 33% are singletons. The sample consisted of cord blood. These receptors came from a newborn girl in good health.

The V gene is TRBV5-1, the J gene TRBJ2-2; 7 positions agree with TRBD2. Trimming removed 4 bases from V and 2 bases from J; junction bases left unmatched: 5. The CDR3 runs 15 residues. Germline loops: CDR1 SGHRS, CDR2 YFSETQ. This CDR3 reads CASSVTSDNTGELFF. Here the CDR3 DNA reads TGCGCCAGCAGCGTTACTAGCGACAACACCGGGGAGCTGTTTTTT.

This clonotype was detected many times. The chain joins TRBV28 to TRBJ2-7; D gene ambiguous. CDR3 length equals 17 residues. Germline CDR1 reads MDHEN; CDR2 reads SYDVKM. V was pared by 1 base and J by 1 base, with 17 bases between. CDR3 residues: CASSLYVGSEPSYEQYF. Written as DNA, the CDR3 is TGTGCCAGCAGTTTATACGTCGGGTCCGAACCATCCTACGAGCAGTACTTC.

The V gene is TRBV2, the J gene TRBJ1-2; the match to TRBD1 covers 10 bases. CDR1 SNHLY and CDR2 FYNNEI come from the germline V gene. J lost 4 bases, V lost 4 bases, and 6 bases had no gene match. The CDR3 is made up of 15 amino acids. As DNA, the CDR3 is TGTGCCAGCAGTGGATCGGGACAGGGGTTCTATGGCTACACCTTC. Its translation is CASSGSGQGFYGYTF.

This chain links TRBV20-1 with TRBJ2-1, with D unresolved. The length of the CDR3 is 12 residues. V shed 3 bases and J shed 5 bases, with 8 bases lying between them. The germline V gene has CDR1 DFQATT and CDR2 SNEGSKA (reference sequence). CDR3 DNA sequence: TGCAGTGCTAGTAAAACGAACAATGAGCAGTTCTTC. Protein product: CSASKTNNEQFF.

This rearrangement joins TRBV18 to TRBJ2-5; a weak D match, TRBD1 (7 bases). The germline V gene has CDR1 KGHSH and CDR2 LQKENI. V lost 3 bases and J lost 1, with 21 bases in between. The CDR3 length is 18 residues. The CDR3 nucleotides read TGTGCCAGCTCACCGAGGGGGGACAGAGGCGGCCCCCAAGAGACCCAGTACTTC. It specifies CASSPRGDRGGPQETQYF.

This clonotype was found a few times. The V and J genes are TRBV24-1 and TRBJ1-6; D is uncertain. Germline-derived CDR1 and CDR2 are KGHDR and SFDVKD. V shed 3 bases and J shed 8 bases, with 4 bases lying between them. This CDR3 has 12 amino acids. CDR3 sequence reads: CATSDGDSPLHF. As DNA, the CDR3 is TGTGCCACCAGTGATGGGGATTCACCCCTCCACTTT.

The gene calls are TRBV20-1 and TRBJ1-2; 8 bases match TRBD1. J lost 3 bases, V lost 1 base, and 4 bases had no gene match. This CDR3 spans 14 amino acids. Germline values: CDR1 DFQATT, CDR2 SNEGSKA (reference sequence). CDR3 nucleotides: TGCAGTGCTAGAGGCGACAGGGGCCACTATGGCTACACCTTC. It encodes CSARGDRGHYGYTF.

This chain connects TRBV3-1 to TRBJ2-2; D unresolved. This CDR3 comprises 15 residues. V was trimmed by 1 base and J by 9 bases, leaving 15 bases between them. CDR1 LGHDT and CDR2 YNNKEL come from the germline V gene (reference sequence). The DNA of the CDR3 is TGTGCCAGCAGCCAAGTCGGGTCTTTGAACCGGGAGCTGTTTTTT. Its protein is CASSQVGSLNRELFF.

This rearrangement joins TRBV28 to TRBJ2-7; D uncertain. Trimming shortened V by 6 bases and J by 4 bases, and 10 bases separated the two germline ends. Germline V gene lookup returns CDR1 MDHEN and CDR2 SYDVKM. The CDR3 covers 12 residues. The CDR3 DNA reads TGTGCCAGCAGCCGTCTTAAATACGAGCAGTACTTC. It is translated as CASSRLKYEQYF.

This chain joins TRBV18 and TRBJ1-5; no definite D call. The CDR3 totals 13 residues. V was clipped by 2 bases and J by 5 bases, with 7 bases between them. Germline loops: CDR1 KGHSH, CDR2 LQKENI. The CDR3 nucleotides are TGTGCCAGCTCACCAGGGAATGATCAGCCCCAGCATTTT. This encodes CASSPGNDQPQHF.

The CDR3 sequence is CASGPLRLRSTEAFF. CDR3 sequence (DNA): TGTGCCAGCGGACCGCTCAGGCTAAGGAGCACTGAAGCTTTCTTT. The V gene is TRBV27, the J gene TRBJ1-1; no reliable D call. The CDR3 contains 15 residues. Trimming took off 8 bases at V and 4 bases at J, with 20 bases between the two ends. The germline CDR1 and CDR2 sequences are MNHEY and SMNVEV (reference sequence).

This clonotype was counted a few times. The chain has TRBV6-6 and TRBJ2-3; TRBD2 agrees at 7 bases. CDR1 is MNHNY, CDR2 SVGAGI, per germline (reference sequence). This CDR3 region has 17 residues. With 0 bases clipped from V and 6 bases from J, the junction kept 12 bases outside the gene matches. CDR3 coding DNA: TGTGCCAGCAGTTACTCCAGACTAGCTGGGTCCTTGGATACGCAGTATTTT. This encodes CASSYSRLAGSLDTQYF.

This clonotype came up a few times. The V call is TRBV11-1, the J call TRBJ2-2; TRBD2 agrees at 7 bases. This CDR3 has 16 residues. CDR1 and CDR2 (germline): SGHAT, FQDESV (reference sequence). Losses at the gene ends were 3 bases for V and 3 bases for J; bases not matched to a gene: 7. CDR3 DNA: TGTGCCAGCAGCTTGGGCTTAAGCGGGGACACCGGGGAGCTGTTTTTT. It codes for CASSLGLSGDTGELFF.

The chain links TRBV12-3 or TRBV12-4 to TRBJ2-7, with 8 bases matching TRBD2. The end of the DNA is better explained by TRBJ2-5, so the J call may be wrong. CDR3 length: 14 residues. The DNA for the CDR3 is TGTGCCAGCAGTTTTGGAGCGGGGGCCGTGACCCAGTACTTC. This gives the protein CASSFGAGAVTQYF.

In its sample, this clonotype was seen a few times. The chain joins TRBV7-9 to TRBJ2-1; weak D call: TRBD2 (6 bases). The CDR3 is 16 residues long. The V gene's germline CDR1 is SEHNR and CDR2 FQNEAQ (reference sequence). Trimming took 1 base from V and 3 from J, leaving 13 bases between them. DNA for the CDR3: TGTGCCAGCAGCTTAGAGAGGAGGGCCCTCTACAATGAGCAGTTCTTC. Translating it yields CASSLERRALYNEQFF.

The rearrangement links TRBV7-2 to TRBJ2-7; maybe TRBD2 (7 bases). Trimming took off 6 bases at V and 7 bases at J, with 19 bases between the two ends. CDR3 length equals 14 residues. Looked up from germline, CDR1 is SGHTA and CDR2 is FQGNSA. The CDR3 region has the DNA TGTGCCAGCAGTCCTAGGGGGGGACACAATGAGCAGTACTTC. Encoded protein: CASSPRGGHNEQYF.

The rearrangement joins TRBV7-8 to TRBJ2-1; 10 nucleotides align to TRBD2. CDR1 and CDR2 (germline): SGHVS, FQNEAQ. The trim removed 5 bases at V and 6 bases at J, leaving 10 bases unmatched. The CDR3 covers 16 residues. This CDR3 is CASSLMVLAGTNEQFF. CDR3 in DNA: TGTGCCAGCAGCCTAATGGTACTAGCGGGGACCAATGAGCAGTTCTTC.

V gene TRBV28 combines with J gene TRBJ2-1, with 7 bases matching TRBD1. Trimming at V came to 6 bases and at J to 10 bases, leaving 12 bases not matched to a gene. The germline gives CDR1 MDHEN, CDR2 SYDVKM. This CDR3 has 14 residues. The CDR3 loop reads CASRGTVTFYEQFF. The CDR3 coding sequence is TGTGCCAGCAGGGGGACAGTGACATTCTACGAGCAGTTCTTC.

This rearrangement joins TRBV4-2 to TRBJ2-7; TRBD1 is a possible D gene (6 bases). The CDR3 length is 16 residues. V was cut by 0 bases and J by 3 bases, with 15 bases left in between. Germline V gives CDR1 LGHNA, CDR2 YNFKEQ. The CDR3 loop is CASSQEGGREIYEQYF. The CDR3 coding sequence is TGTGCCAGCAGCCAAGAAGGGGGAAGGGAGATCTACGAGCAGTACTTC.

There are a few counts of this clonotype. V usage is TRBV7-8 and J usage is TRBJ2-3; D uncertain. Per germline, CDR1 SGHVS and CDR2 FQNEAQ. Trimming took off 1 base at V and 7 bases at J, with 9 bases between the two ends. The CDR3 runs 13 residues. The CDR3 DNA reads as TGTGCCAGCAGCTTAGGCCGGCCTAATACGCAGTATTTT. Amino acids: CASSLGRPNTQYF.

The CDR3 nucleotides read TGCAGTGCTGGAGCGGGGGGCGATACGCAGTATTTT. This codes for CSAGAGGDTQYF. The chain is built from TRBV20-1 and TRBJ2-3; TRBD2 matches at 9 bases. Germline V gene lookup returns CDR1 DFQATT and CDR2 SNEGSKA (reference sequence). The trim removed 5 bases at V and 6 bases at J, leaving 3 bases unmatched. The CDR3 has 12 residues.

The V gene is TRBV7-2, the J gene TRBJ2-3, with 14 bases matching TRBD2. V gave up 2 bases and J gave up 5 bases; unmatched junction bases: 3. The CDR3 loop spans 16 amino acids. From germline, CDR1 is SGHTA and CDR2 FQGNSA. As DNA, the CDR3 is TGTGCCAGCAGCTTACGACTAGCGGGGGGGCGAGATACGCAGTATTTT. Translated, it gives CASSLRLAGGRDTQYF.

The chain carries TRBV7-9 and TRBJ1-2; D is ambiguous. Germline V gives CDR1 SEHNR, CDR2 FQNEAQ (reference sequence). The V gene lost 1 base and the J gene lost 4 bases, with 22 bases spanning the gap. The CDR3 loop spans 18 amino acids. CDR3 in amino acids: CASSLVGKGGPRGYGYTF. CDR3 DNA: TGTGCCAGCAGCTTAGTAGGCAAAGGAGGGCCCAGAGGCTATGGCTACACCTTC.

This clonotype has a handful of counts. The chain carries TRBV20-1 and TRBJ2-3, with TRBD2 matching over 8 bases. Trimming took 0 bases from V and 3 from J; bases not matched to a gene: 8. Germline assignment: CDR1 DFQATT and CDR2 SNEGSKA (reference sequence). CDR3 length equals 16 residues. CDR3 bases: TGCAGTGCTAGAGATCGGCATGGCGGGGGGACAGATACGCAGTATTTT. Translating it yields CSARDRHGGGTDTQYF.

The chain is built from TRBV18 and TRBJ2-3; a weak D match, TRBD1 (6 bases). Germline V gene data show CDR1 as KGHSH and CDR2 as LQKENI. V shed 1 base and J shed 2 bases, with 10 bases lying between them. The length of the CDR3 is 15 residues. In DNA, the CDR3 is TGTGCCAGCTCACCACAACAGGGTGCCACAGATACGCAGTATTTT. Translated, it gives CASSPQQGATDTQYF.